Each of the 18 T cell receptor beta chains below was sequenced from the same sample in a study of beta chain features in type 1 diabetes. cDNA synthesis used the whole RNA isolate, giving expressed TCRB sequences. Assay: immunoSEQ multiplex PCR; the TCRdb copy retains only in-frame clones and omits some. Here the sample spans hundreds of thousands of clones, roughly 31% being singletons. The sequenced material came from naive CD4+ T cells from blood. Receptors were obtained from a man between 18 and 35 years old in good health.

Of note for this clone: Additional DNA sequences in this sample encode the identical CDR3. V usage is TRBV18 and J usage is TRBJ2-7, with D hard to call. V was clipped by 3 bases and J by 2 bases, with 5 bases between them. The CDR3 loop spans 12 amino acids. The germline V gene has CDR1 KGHSH and CDR2 LQKENI. The CDR3 here is CASSPPTYEQYF. As DNA, the CDR3 is TGTGCCAGCTCACCCCCGACCTACGAGCAGTACTTC.

The gene calls are TRBV29-1 and TRBJ2-1, with 10 nucleotides matching TRBD2. Trimming at V came to 4 bases and at J to 6 bases, leaving 6 bases not matched to a gene. Germline CDR1 and CDR2: SQVTM and ANQGSEA. There are 14 residues in the CDR3. The CDR3 nucleotides are TGCAGCGTTGTACTAGCGGGAATTGCCAATGAGCAGTTCTTC. Its protein is CSVVLAGIANEQFF.

This chain links TRBV6-4 with TRBJ2-3, with 7 bases matching TRBD1. CDR1 MRHNA and CDR2 SNTAGT come from the germline V gene. The CDR3 consists of 15 residues. The ends lost 8 bases at V and 0 bases at J; junction bases unmatched: 8. CDR3 loop: CASYPGQNSTDTQYF. CDR3 DNA sequence: TGTGCCAGCTACCCGGGACAGAATAGCACAGATACGCAGTATTTT.

The gene calls are TRBV20-1 and TRBJ2-1; no clear D gene. Germline CDR1 reads DFQATT; CDR2 reads SNEGSKA (reference sequence). The CDR3 contains 10 residues. V was clipped by 5 bases and J by 6 bases, with 5 bases between them. The CDR3 protein is CSAGPNEQFF. DNA for the CDR3: TGCAGTGCTGGTCCCAATGAGCAGTTCTTC.

The rearrangement links TRBV7-8 to TRBJ2-7; TRBD2 might be the D (6 bases). Trimming shortened V by 3 bases and J by 3 bases, and 15 bases separated the two germline ends. Germline values: CDR1 SGHVS, CDR2 FQNEAQ. CDR3 length: 15 amino acids. The CDR3 protein is CASSFKMTSRYEQYF. As DNA, the CDR3 is TGTGCCAGCAGCTTCAAGATGACTAGTCGCTACGAGCAGTACTTC.

The J gene is TRBJ1-5, the V gene TRBV7-9, with 7 bases identical to TRBD1. The CDR3 runs 15 residues. The germline CDR1 and CDR2 sequences are SEHNR and FQNEAQ (reference sequence). V shed 5 bases, J shed 2 bases, and the junction held 6 bases outside the gene matches. Written as DNA, the CDR3 is TGTGCCAGCAGCCCAGGGGGATTTGGCAATCAGCCCCAGCATTTT. Translating it yields CASSPGGFGNQPQHF.

This clone has a handful of counts. The chain carries TRBV7-2 and TRBJ2-3, with D unresolved. Trimming cost V 2 bases and J 2 bases, with 11 bases left between them. CDR1 and CDR2 (germline): SGHTA, FQGNSA. The CDR3 totals 15 residues. The CDR3 sequence: CASSLKARDTDTQYF. The CDR3 region has the DNA TGTGCCAGCAGCTTAAAGGCCCGCGACACAGATACGCAGTATTTT.

The V gene is TRBV10-3, the J gene TRBJ1-2, with 10 positions matching TRBD1. CDR1 and CDR2 from the germline V gene are ENHRY and SYGVKD. This CDR3 comprises 13 residues. Trimming took 4 bases from V and 8 from J; bases not matched to a gene: 4. As DNA, the CDR3 is TGTGCCATCAGTGCCCGGACAGGGGGAGGCTACACCTTC. It is translated as CAISARTGGGYTF.

The chain combines TRBV15 with TRBJ2-1; D remains ambiguous. Germline CDR1 is LNHNV and CDR2 is YYDKDF (reference sequence). There are 14 residues in the CDR3. The ends were cut back, 0 bases at V and 7 bases at J, with 10 bases in the middle. The CDR3 sequence is CATSRDRAVNEQFF. As DNA, the CDR3 is TGTGCCACCAGCAGAGATCGGGCGGTGAATGAGCAGTTCTTC.

This chain joins TRBV7-8 and TRBJ2-5; no reliable D call. V gave up 2 bases and J gave up 5 bases, with 15 bases separating them. CDR3 size: 15 residues. Germline CDR1 reads SGHVS; CDR2 reads FQNEAQ. DNA for the CDR3: TGTGCCAGCAGCTTAAGGCTGTACCCTCCCGAGACCCAGTACTTC. This encodes CASSLRLYPPETQYF.

This clone appeared once. CDR3 loop: CASSQGVVTSVADTQYF. The CDR3 nucleotides read TGCGCCAGCAGCCAGGGGGTCGTGACTAGCGTGGCAGATACGCAGTATTTT. The genes are TRBV4-1 and TRBJ2-3, with 8 bases lining up with TRBD2. The germline CDR1 and CDR2 sequences are MGHRA and YSYEKL. The length of the CDR3 is 17 residues. V lost 3 bases and J lost 4; bases outside the gene matches: 12.

This chain joins TRBV4-3 and TRBJ2-1; TRBD2 matches 13 bases. The J segment lost 2 bases and the V segment lost 2 bases, leaving 3 bases of the junction unmatched. CDR1 is LGHNA, CDR2 YSLEER, per germline. This CDR3 has 17 residues. CDR3 region: CASSQRLAGGPYNEQFF. As DNA, the CDR3 is TGCGCCAGCAGCCAACGACTAGCGGGAGGACCCTACAATGAGCAGTTCTTC.

This CDR3 is CASFPGRRFSNEQFF. Here the CDR3 DNA reads TGTGCCAGCTTCCCGGGACGCAGATTTAGTAATGAGCAGTTCTTC. The chain joins TRBV6-7 to TRBJ2-1; D may match TRBD1 or TRBD2 (5 bases each). TRBV6-7 falls under the ORF class, with uncertain function. The CDR3 runs 15 residues. Trimming took off 8 bases at V and 7 bases at J, with 21 bases between the two ends.

J is TRBJ1-3 and V is TRBV29-1; 7 bases map to TRBD1. J gave up 4 bases and V 4 bases, and 10 bases lay outside the gene matches. The CDR3 totals 15 residues. The germline gives CDR1 SQVTM, CDR2 ANQGSEA. DNA of the CDR3: TGCAGCGTTGCACAGGGGTCCGCTGGGGGAAACACCATATATTTT. It codes for CSVAQGSAGGNTIYF.

The table lists this clone with a few counts. The chain recombines TRBV4-2 with TRBJ2-3, with 11 bases that match TRBD2. The CDR3 runs 20 residues. Trimming removed 1 base from V and 1 base from J; junction bases left unmatched: 13. Germline V gene data show CDR1 as LGHNA and CDR2 as YNFKEQ. CDR3 coding DNA: TGTGCCAGCAGCCAAGTGATTAGCGGGAGGGTAATGATCGGCACAGATACGCAGTATTTT. It yields the protein CASSQVISGRVMIGTDTQYF.

The rearrangement links TRBV28 to TRBJ1-5, with a weak D call TRBD1 (6 bases). The germline V gene encodes CDR1 MDHEN and CDR2 SYDVKM. The CDR3 loop spans 13 amino acids. Trimming removed 3 bases from V and 5 bases from J, with 8 bases in between. CDR3 residues: CASSLGAHQPQHF. CDR3 DNA sequence: TGTGCCAGCAGTTTGGGGGCACATCAGCCCCAGCATTTT.

This chain connects TRBV2 to TRBJ2-7, with a possible D match to TRBD1 (6 bases). The CDR3 loop spans 14 amino acids. CDR1 and CDR2 (germline): SNHLY, FYNNEI. V was trimmed by 8 bases and J by 3 bases, leaving 17 bases between them. Here the CDR3 reads CASCPGTLYYEQYF. The CDR3 bases are TGTGCCAGCTGCCCCGGGACACTTTACTACGAGCAGTACTTC.

This clone was observed a few times. This sequence joins TRBV5-8 and TRBJ1-4, with a possible D match to TRBD1 (6 bases). Germline assignment: CDR1 SGHTS and CDR2 YDEGEE. The CDR3 has 16 residues. The V and J ends lost 5 bases and 7 bases respectively, with 21 bases between them. The CDR3 bases are TGTGCCAGCAGTTCTGGACAGCCGGCGGAGTCTGAAAAACTGTTTTTT. This encodes CASSSGQPAESEKLFF.